This T cell receptor (beta chain) stems from a study of blood T cell repertoires in COVID-19. Study at large: In each case, the material was cDNA or gDNA derived from T cells, B-cell-depleted T cells, or PBMCs.

V shed 2 bases, J shed 8 bases, and the junction held 9 bases outside the gene matches. Germline V gene sequence: CDR1 SGHRS, CDR2 YFSETQ. The CDR3 contains 15 residues. Libraries were prepared by immunoSEQ multiplex PCR; TCRdb keeps only in-frame clonotypes and omits some of them. The data show under 170,000 clones, roughly 84% seen once. This TCR was recovered from a man between 65 and 80 years old with acute or convalescent COVID-19. The chain recombines TRBV5-1 with TRBJ1-2; 10 bases fit TRBD1. The sequencing sample was made of peripheral blood. The CDR3 sequence: CASSLDRGLDPGYTF. As DNA, the CDR3 is TGCGCCAGCAGCTTAGACAGGGGGCTGGATCCCGGCTACACCTTC.